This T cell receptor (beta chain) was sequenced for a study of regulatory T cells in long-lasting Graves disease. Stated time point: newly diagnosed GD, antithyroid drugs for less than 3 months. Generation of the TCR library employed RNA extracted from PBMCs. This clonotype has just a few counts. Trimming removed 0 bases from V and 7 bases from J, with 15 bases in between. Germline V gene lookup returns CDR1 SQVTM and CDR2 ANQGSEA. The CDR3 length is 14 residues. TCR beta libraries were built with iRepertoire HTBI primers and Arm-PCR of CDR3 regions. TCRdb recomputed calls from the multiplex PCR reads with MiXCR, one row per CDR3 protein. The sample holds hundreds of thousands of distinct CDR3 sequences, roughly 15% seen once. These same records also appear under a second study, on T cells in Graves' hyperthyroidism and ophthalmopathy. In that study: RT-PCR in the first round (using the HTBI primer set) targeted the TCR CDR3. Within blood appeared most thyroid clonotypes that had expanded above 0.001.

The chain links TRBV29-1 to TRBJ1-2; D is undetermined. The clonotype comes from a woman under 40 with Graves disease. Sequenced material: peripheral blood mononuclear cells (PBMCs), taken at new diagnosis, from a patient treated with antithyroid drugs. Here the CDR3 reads CSVEDPPGGGGYTF. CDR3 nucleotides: TGCAGCGTTGAAGACCCACCAGGTGGTGGTGGCTACACCTTC.